The 20 T cell receptor beta chains below all came from one sample that was sequenced in a study of cytomegalovirus exposure and HLA in healthy donors. The PCR employed 60 Vbeta primers together with 13 Jbeta primers. Some clones are missing from TCRdb's copy, which holds only in-frame ones; the method was immunoSEQ multiplex PCR. The top ten hold about 0.25% of the sample, which has 100,000 to 150,000 clones, about 85% seen once. The sequencing sample was made of PBMCs. The source is a man aged 50-60 years in good health and CMV-seronegative.

The chain couples TRBV6-6 to TRBJ1-1, with a possible D match to TRBD1 (5 bases). Germline-derived CDR1 and CDR2 are MNHNY and SVGAGI (reference sequence). The V end lost 6 bases, the J end lost 7 bases, and 18 bases lay between the germline ends. The CDR3 totals 14 residues. The CDR3 region is CASSRPGGGNEAFF. The DNA for the CDR3 is TGTGCCAGCAGCCGCCCCGGGGGGGGTAATGAAGCTTTCTTT.

J is TRBJ2-3 and V is TRBV7-7; TRBD1 is a possible D gene (6 bases). The CDR3 is 13 residues long. V lost 4 bases and J 2 bases, leaving 7 bases between the germline ends. Germline V gene data show CDR1 as SSHAT and CDR2 as FNYEAQ (reference sequence). In DNA, the CDR3 is TGTGCCAGCAGCTGGGGGCCCACAGATACGCAGTATTTT. This translates into CASSWGPTDTQYF.

The chain has TRBV4-2 and TRBJ1-1, with no clear D. There are 16 residues in the CDR3. V was shortened by 0 bases and J by 3 bases, with 14 bases between the two germline ends. Germline V gene lookup returns CDR1 LGHNA and CDR2 YNFKEQ. The CDR3 here is CASSQDREGRDTEAFF. CDR3 DNA: TGTGCCAGCAGCCAAGATCGGGAGGGCCGGGACACTGAAGCTTTCTTT.

The rearrangement joins TRBV5-4 to TRBJ2-3, with 9 bases identical to TRBD2. CDR1 and CDR2 from the germline V gene are SGHNT and YYREEE (reference sequence). The CDR3 is made up of 15 amino acids. The trim removed 5 bases at V and 1 base at J, leaving 5 bases unmatched. The DNA of the CDR3 is TGTGCCAGCAGAGAACGGACTAGCGGCACAGATACGCAGTATTTT. It yields the protein CASRERTSGTDTQYF.

The J gene is TRBJ2-7, the V gene TRBV9; TRBD2 might be the D (5 bases). Germline CDR1 reads SGDLS; CDR2 reads YYNGEE. The CDR3 consists of 12 residues. Trimming left V 5 bases short and J 7 bases short, with 13 bases between. The CDR3 bases are TGTGCCAGCAGTCCCCACGGGGAAGAGCAGTACTTC. This encodes CASSPHGEEQYF.

This chain connects TRBV19 to TRBJ1-4; D unclear. V dropped 6 bases and J dropped 5 bases, with 10 bases sitting between them. Germline V gene data show CDR1 as LNHDA and CDR2 as SQIVND (reference sequence). There are 13 residues in the CDR3. The CDR3 region has the DNA TGTGCCAGTAGCGGGGATATAAATGAAAAACTGTTTTTT. It encodes CASSGDINEKLFF.

This sequence joins TRBV10-2 and TRBJ1-5; perhaps TRBD1 as D (5 bases). The germline CDR1 and CDR2 sequences are WSHSY and SAAADI. The CDR3 has 14 residues. V lost 3 bases and J lost 2, with 8 bases in between. The CDR3 nucleotides read TGCGCCAGCAGTGACAGGGCAGGCAATCAGCCCCAGCATTTT. Its translation: CASSDRAGNQPQHF.

Worth noting for this clone: A read error may account for a junction end that differs from germline. The genes are TRBV7-2 and TRBJ2-7; D uncertain. CDR1 and CDR2 from the germline V gene are SGHTA and FQGNSA. CDR3 length equals 11 residues. The CDR3 DNA sequence: TGTGCCAGCAGCTTAGATGCCGGGTGGGACTTC. Residues: CASSLDAGWDF.

The chain carries TRBV4-3 and TRBJ1-1, with D uncertain. The V end was cut by 1 base, the J end by 0 bases, with 9 bases between. This CDR3 is built from 15 residues. The germline V gene has CDR1 LGHNA and CDR2 YSLEER. CDR3 sequence: CASSQGWRMNTEAFF. DNA for the CDR3: TGCGCCAGCAGCCAAGGGTGGCGGATGAACACTGAAGCTTTCTTT.

This clone was observed once. The chain uses TRBV5-4 and TRBJ2-7, with D tentatively TRBD1 (6 bases). Trimming took off 3 bases at V and 2 bases at J, with 18 bases between the two ends. In germline, CDR1 is SGHNT, CDR2 YYREEE (reference sequence). The CDR3 is 16 residues long. CDR3 protein: CASSSKHRASTYEQYF. The CDR3 region has the DNA TGTGCCAGCAGCTCCAAACACAGGGCCTCGACCTACGAGCAGTACTTC. Full variable domain (outside the CDR3, taken from reference TRBV5-4 and TRBJ2-7): ETGVTQSPTHLIKTRGQQVTLRCSSQSGHNTVSWYQQALGQGPQFIFQYYREEENGRGNFPPRFSGLQFPNYSSELNVNALELDDSALYLCASSSKHRASTYEQYFGPGTRLTVT.

The chain is built from TRBV9 and TRBJ1-6, with TRBD1 identical over 8 bases. J gave up 7 bases and V 3 bases, and 6 bases lay outside the gene matches. The CDR3 sequence is 15 residues long. Germline CDR1 and CDR2: SGDLS and YYNGEE. The CDR3 sequence: CASSARTGPNSPLHF. The CDR3 DNA reads as TGTGCCAGCAGCGCTCGGACAGGGCCAAATTCACCCCTCCACTTT.

The rearrangement uses TRBV18 and TRBJ1-2, with unresolved D. The germline CDR1 and CDR2 sequences are KGHSH and LQKENI. This CDR3 is 12 amino acids long. V was cut by 3 bases and J by 4 bases, with 6 bases left in between. The CDR3 here is CASSPRGYGYTF. The CDR3 bases are TGTGCCAGCTCACCCCGAGGCTATGGCTACACCTTC.

The count of this clone is one. An end of the junction does not agree with germline; a read error may underlie this. J is TRBJ1-5 and V is TRBV15; 8 bases line up with TRBD1. Germline CDR1 LNHNV, CDR2 YYDKDF (reference sequence). The CDR3 loop spans 14 amino acids. The CDR3 nucleotides are TGTGCCACCAGCAGGACAGGGGACAATCAGCTCCAGCATTTT. This encodes CATSRTGDNQLQHF. Variable domain in full (rest from reference TRBV15 and TRBJ1-5): DAMVIQNPRYQVTQFGKPVTLSCSQTLNHNVMYWYQQKSSQAPKLLFHYYDKDFNNEADTPDNFQSRRPNTSFCFLDIRSPGLGDTAMYLCATSRTGDNQLQHFGDGTRLSIL.

The chain employs TRBV5-4 and TRBJ2-7; TRBD2 matches 12 bases. The CDR3 loop spans 15 amino acids. V shed 1 base, J shed 3 bases, and the junction held 2 bases outside the gene matches. Germline assignment: CDR1 SGHNT and CDR2 YYREEE (reference sequence). In nucleotides, the CDR3 is TGTGCCAGCAGCTTGCCTAGCGGGGGGGTCTACGAGCAGTACTTC. Protein: CASSLPSGGVYEQYF.

J is TRBJ2-3 and V is TRBV2; perhaps TRBD1 as D (6 bases). Trimming pared 7 bases from V and 0 bases from J, leaving 14 bases between. This CDR3 comprises 15 residues. The germline gives CDR1 SNHLY, CDR2 FYNNEI. In nucleotides, the CDR3 is TGTGCCAGCAACACAGGGAAGCCTAGCACAGATACGCAGTATTTT. This codes for CASNTGKPSTDTQYF. The whole variable domain, remainder taken from reference TRBV2 and TRBJ2-3, is EPEVTQTPSHQVTQMGQEVILRCVPISNHLYFYWYRQILGQKVEFLVSFYNNEISEKSEIFDDQFSVERPDGSNFTLKIRSTKLEDSAMYFCASNTGKPSTDTQYFGPGTRLTVL.

The rearrangement links TRBV5-6 to TRBJ2-5; 8 nucleotides line up with TRBD2. Looked up from germline, CDR1 is SGHDT and CDR2 is YYEEEE. J lost 1 base, V lost 1 base, and 0 bases had no gene match. This CDR3 is 14 amino acids long. The CDR3 sequence is CASSLTSGQETQYF. CDR3 DNA sequence: TGTGCCAGCAGCTTGACTAGCGGCCAAGAGACCCAGTACTTC.

V is TRBV7-9 and J is TRBJ2-2; no definite D call. V was cut by 0 bases and J by 1 base, with 6 bases left in between. The CDR3 length is 15 residues. Germline V lookup: CDR1 SEHNR, CDR2 FQNEAQ (reference sequence). CDR3 loop: CASSLAAVNTGELFF. The CDR3 coding sequence is TGTGCCAGCAGCTTAGCGGCGGTGAACACCGGGGAGCTGTTTTTT.

The rearrangement joins TRBV13 to TRBJ2-3; no clear D. V was clipped by 1 base and J by 5 bases, with 7 bases between them. This CDR3 is 13 amino acids long. From germline, CDR1 is PRHDT and CDR2 FYEKMQ (reference sequence). CDR3: CASSLDGRDTQYF. In nucleotides, the CDR3 is TGTGCCAGCAGCTTAGACGGTCGAGATACGCAGTATTTT. Filled out from reference TRBV13 and TRBJ2-3, the complete variable domain reads AAGVIQSPRHLIKEKRETATLKCYPIPRHDTVYWYQQGPGQDPQFLISFYEKMQSDKGSIPDRFSAQQFSDYHSELNMSSLELGDSALYFCASSLDGRDTQYFGPGTRLTVL.

J is TRBJ1-4 and V is TRBV30; 7 bases map to TRBD1. From germline, CDR1 is GTSNPN and CDR2 SVGIG (reference sequence). The CDR3 consists of 15 residues. V shed 0 bases and J 3 bases; nucleotides not matched to a gene: 4. The CDR3 loop reads CAWSVPQGANEKLFF. CDR3 nucleotide sequence: TGTGCCTGGAGTGTTCCTCAGGGGGCTAATGAAAAACTGTTTTTT.

This clone was picked up a small number of times. This sequence joins TRBV7-2 and TRBJ1-5; possibly TRBD1 for D (6 bases). With 7 bases removed from V and 5 bases from J, the gap between germline ends came to 15 bases. The CDR3 has 14 residues. Germline assignment: CDR1 SGHTA and CDR2 FQGNSA. As DNA, the CDR3 is TGTGCCAGCACCCGCGAAGGGGGTCATCAGCCCCAGCATTTT. Protein sequence: CASTREGGHQPQHF.